Listed below are T cell receptor beta chains from one sample, sequenced in a study of Ad26.COV2.S vaccination and SARS-CoV-2 variants. Clones were sequenced by immunoSEQ multiplex PCR, and TCRdb holds only the in-frame ones, with some missing. This table holds nearly 95,000 clones, roughly 85% found once. The sequencing here drew on peripheral blood, taken after recovery from COVID-19. The source is a human donor who had recovered from COVID-19. CDR3s include the opening cysteine and the closing phenylalanine or tryptophan. Each record gives: V gene, clone size, J gene, D gene, CDR3 DNA, CDR3 protein. The D gene is left open where the match is weak. The size of a clone is reported for some rows only, either as once, few or many, or as a class for expanded clones.

TRBV12-5,NA,TRBJ2-1,TRBD2,TGTGCTAGTGGTCGGGGGACTAGCGGGAACAATGAGCAGTTCTTC,CASGRGTSGNNEQFF
TRBV27,NA,TRBJ2-7,TRBD2,TGTGCCAGCCCCATGAGCGGGAGTTGCTTTATCTGCCTGGTCTACGAGCAGTACTTC,CASPMSGSCFICLVYEQYF
TRBV4-2,NA,TRBJ2-5,TRBD2,TGTGCCAGCAGCCAGAGCGGGAGCTTTCGAGAGACCCAGTACTTC,CASSQSGSFRETQYF
TRBV7-9,NA,TRBJ1-1,NA,TGTGCCAGCAGCTTAGGACAGGCAGTGGACACTGAAGCTTTCTTT,CASSLGQAVDTEAFF
TRBV7-2,NA,TRBJ1-1,NA,TGTGCCAGCAGCTTGGCGGACAGCCGACCTGAAGCTTTCTTT,CASSLADSRPEAFF
TRBV5-1,NA,TRBJ1-2,NA,TGCGCCAGCAGCCCTGGGACGGCCTATGGCTACACCTTC,CASSPGTAYGYTF
TRBV6-5,NA,TRBJ2-3,NA,TGTGCCAGCAGGGCACAGGGATTCACAGATACGCAGTATTTT,CASRAQGFTDTQYF
TRBV28,NA,TRBJ1-2,NA,TGTGCCAGCAGCGCCGGGGTAGTTAGCTACACCTTC,CASSAGVVSYTF
TRBV19,NA,TRBJ2-7,TRBD2,TGTGCCAGTAGTAGTGGGACTAGCGGGGTATTCTCCTACGAGCAGTACTTC,CASSSGTSGVFSYEQYF
TRBV7-9,NA,TRBJ1-4,NA,TGTGCCAGCAGCTCGTATATGCTACAGGGAAATGAAAAACTGTTTTTT,CASSSYMLQGNEKLFF
TRBV5-6,NA,TRBJ2-3,TRBD2,TGTGCCAGCAGCTTACTGTCACTAGCGGGAGGGGGCACAGATACGCAGTATTTT,CASSLLSLAGGGTDTQYF
TRBV5-4,NA,TRBJ2-7,TRBD1,TGTGCCAGCAGCCCGGGACAGAGTGAGCAGTACTTC,CASSPGQSEQYF
TRBV5-8,NA,TRBJ2-5,TRBD2,TGTGCCAGCAGCCACGGACTAGCGCAAGAGACCCAGTACTTC,CASSHGLAQETQYF
TRBV5-3,NA,TRBJ2-5,NA,TGTGCCAGAAGCTCACTGGGGCGAAGTCCCCAAGAGACCCAGTACTTC,CARSSLGRSPQETQYF
TRBV5-6,once,TRBJ2-7,TRBD1,TGTGCCAGCAGCCGTATTCCGGGACAGGGCTACGAGCAGTACTTC,CASSRIPGQGYEQYF
TRBV2,NA,TRBJ1-2,NA,TGTGCCAGCAGGACATCCCGGTTGGGGTATGGCTACACCTTC,CASRTSRLGYGYTF
TRBV6-1,NA,TRBJ2-7,NA,TGTGCCAGCAGTGAAGCGGGGGACTTCTACGAGCAGTACTTC,CASSEAGDFYEQYF
TRBV6-2/TRBV6-3,NA,TRBJ2-7,TRBD2,TGTGCCAGCAGTTACTCGAAGCTAGCGGGAGGGGGCGAGCAGTACTTC,CASSYSKLAGGGEQYF
TRBV7-9,NA,TRBJ2-6,NA,TGTGCCAGCAGCTTGGGGAATGGGGCCAACGTCCTGACTTTC,CASSLGNGANVLTF
TRBV6-6,NA,TRBJ2-7,NA,TGTGCCAGCAGCCAATCCAGGGGAACCAACGAGCAGTACTTC,CASSQSRGTNEQYF
TRBV14,NA,TRBJ2-7,TRBD2,TGTGCCAGCAGCCCCGCGGGAGGGGGATCCTACGAGCAGTACTTC,CASSPAGGGSYEQYF
TRBV28,NA,TRBJ1-1,NA,TGTGCCAGCAGACCAAACCGCAAGAACACTGAAGCTTTCTTT,CASRPNRKNTEAFF
TRBV3-1/TRBV3-2,NA,TRBJ2-1,TRBD1,TGTGCCAGCAGCCTCATGTTGGGACAGGGAGACAATGAGCAGTTCTTC,CASSLMLGQGDNEQFF
TRBV20-1,NA,TRBJ2-5,TRBD2,TGCAGTGCTAGTAGGACTAGCGGGAAAGAGACCCAGTACTTC,CSASRTSGKETQYF
TRBV27,once,TRBJ2-2,NA,TGTGCCAGCAGTTTATCGTGGGGGAACACCGGGGAGCTGTTTTTT,CASSLSWGNTGELFF
TRBV29-1,NA,TRBJ2-7,NA,TGCAGCGTTGAAGTAACAGGGACCTACGAGCAGTACTTC,CSVEVTGTYEQYF
TRBV7-2,NA,TRBJ2-3,NA,TGTGCCAGCAGCTTAGTTGGCAGAAGCCTCACAGATACGCAGTATTTT,CASSLVGRSLTDTQYF
TRBV5-1,NA,TRBJ1-1,NA,TGCGCCAGCAGACTGACCGGCGTCACTGAAGCTTTCTTT,CASRLTGVTEAFF
TRBV29-1,NA,TRBJ2-3,NA,TGCAGCGTGACCGTCCTTTACCGCACAGATACGCAGTATTTT,CSVTVLYRTDTQYF
TRBV19,NA,TRBJ2-2,TRBD2,TGTGCCAGTAGTAGAAATAGCGGGAGTAGGGTGGCCGGGGAGCTGTTTTTT,CASSRNSGSRVAGELFF
TRBV12-2,NA,TRBJ2-7,NA,TGTGCAAGTCGCAGAAATTTTGCCGGGACAGGGTTATCCTACGAGCAGTACTTC,CASRRNFAGTGLSYEQYF
TRBV2,NA,TRBJ2-3,NA,TGTGCCAGCAGTGGCTCGACAGGCGGTACGCAGTATTTT,CASSGSTGGTQYF
TRBV12-5,NA,TRBJ2-7,NA,TGTGCTAGTGGTTTGCCCCCAATCTACGAGCAGTACTTC,CASGLPPIYEQYF
TRBV4-3,NA,TRBJ1-2,NA,TGCGCCAGCAGCCAAGAGGGCGGCTATGGCTACACCTTC,CASSQEGGYGYTF
TRBV13,NA,TRBJ2-3,TRBD1,TGTGCCAGCAGCCCCAAAAGGGGACAGGGACGATTGGAGGCAGATACGCAGTATTTT,CASSPKRGQGRLEADTQYF
TRBV21-1,few,TRBJ2-3,NA,TGTGCCAGCAGCAAAGGGCGCCCCCTCAACACAGATACGCAGTATTTT,CASSKGRPLNTDTQYF
TRBV19,NA,TRBJ1-1,NA,TGTGCCAGTAGTATAAATTGGCAGATGAACACTGAAGCTTTCTTT,CASSINWQMNTEAFF
TRBV28,once,TRBJ1-1,NA,TGTGCCAGCAGTTTGTCGAACACTGAAGCTTTCTTT,CASSLSNTEAFF
TRBV2,few,TRBJ2-5,NA,TGTGCCAGCAGCGTGAGAGGAGAGACCCAGTACTTC,CASSVRGETQYF
TRBV7-8,NA,TRBJ2-3,TRBD1,TGTGCCAGCAGCTGGACACCGGGACAGGGTATGACACCGGCCACAGATACGCAGTATTTT,CASSWTPGQGMTPATDTQYF
TRBV5-4,NA,TRBJ2-1,NA,TGTGCCAGCAGCCGATCCGGGACGTACAATGAGCAGTTCTTC,CASSRSGTYNEQFF